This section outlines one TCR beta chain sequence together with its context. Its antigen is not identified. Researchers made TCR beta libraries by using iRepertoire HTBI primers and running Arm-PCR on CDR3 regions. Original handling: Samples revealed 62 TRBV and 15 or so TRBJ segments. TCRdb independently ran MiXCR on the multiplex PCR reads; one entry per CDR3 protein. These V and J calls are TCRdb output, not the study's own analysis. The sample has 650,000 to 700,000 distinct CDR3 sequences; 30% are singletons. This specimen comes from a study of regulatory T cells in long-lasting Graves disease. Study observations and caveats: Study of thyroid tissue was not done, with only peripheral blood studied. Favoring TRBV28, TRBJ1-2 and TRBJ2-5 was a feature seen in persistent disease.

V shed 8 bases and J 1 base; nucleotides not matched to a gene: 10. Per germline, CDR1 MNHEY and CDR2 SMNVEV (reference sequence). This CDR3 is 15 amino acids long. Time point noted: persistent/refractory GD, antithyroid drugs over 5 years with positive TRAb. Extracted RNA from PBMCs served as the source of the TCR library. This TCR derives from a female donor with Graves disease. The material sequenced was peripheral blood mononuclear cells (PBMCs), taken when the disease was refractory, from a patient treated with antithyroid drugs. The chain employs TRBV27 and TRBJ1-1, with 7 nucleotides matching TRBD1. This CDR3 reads CASRDSSPRNTEAFF. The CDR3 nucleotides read TGTGCCAGCCGGGACAGCTCTCCGCGGAACACTGAAGCTTTCTTT.